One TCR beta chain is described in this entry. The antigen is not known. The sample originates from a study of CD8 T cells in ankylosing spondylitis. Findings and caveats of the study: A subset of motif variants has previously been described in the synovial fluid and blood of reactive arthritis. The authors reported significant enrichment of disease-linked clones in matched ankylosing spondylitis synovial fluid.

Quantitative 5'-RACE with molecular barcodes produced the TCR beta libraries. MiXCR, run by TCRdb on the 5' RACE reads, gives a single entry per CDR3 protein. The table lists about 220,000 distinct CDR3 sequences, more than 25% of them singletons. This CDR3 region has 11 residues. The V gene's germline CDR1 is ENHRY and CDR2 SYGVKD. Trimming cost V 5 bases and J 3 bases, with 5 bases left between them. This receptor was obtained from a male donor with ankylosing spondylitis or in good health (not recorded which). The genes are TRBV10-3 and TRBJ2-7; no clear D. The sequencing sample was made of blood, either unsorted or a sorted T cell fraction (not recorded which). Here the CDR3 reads CAISYLYEQYF. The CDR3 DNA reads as TGTGCCATCAGTTACCTCTACGAGCAGTACTTC.